This entry is about one T cell receptor (beta chain). No antigen is known for it. The data originate from a study of cytomegalovirus exposure and HLA in healthy donors. Findings and caveats of the study: Common viral pathogens (according to a later analysis) appeared linked to several of the most significant clusters. Highly shared variants forming one cluster were likely a sequencing artifact. A later analysis found most CMV-associated TCR beta chains apparently HLA-restricted.

This CDR3 has 14 residues. With 0 bases removed from V and 6 bases from J, the gap between germline ends came to 15 bases. The germline V gene has CDR1 GTSNPN and CDR2 SVGIG (reference sequence). Primers for the PCR totalled 60 Vbeta and 13 Jbeta. Sequencing used immunoSEQ multiplex PCR; TCRdb keeps in-frame clones, though not all of them. The profile covers about 130,000 clones, with roughly 84% appearing a single time and approximately 2.5% taken by the ten largest. The sequencing sample was made of PBMCs. This chain links TRBV30 with TRBJ2-7, with TRBD1 as a possible D gene (5 bases). The sequence was collected from a man aged 50 to 59 in good health and CMV-seronegative. In DNA form, the CDR3 reads TGTGCCTGGAGTGTTATGGCAGGGCAGGTCGAGCAGTACTTC. Amino acid sequence: CAWSVMAGQVEQYF.